Below, 30 T cell receptor beta chains from the same sample are listed, as sequenced in a study of blood T cell repertoires in COVID-19. Assay used: immunoSEQ multiplex PCR; TCRdb lists only in-frame clones, some missing. Seen here are roughly 140,000 clones, approximately 87% observed once, and the top ten hold roughly 4%. Sequenced input: peripheral blood. These receptors were collected from a middle-aged woman with acute or convalescent COVID-19.

This clone appeared a single time. This chain joins TRBV7-2 and TRBJ2-3; 14 bases map to TRBD2. Germline V gene sequence: CDR1 SGHTA, CDR2 FQGNSA. The CDR3 has 15 residues. Unmatched junction bases numbered 6, after V lost 8 bases and J lost 5 bases. The CDR3 sequence is CASCWTSGGLDTQYF. In DNA form, the CDR3 reads TGTGCCAGCTGCTGGACTAGCGGGGGGCTAGATACGCAGTATTTT.

This clone was seen a single time. The chain has TRBV9 and TRBJ2-3, with TRBD2 identical over 9 bases. The CDR3 is made up of 15 amino acids. CDR1 and CDR2 (germline): SGDLS, YYNGEE. V lost 0 bases and J lost 4; bases outside the gene matches: 3. CDR3 protein: CASSVGSGRSDTQYF. CDR3 DNA: TGTGCCAGCAGCGTAGGAAGCGGGAGGTCAGATACGCAGTATTTT.

The chain carries TRBV10-1 and TRBJ2-5; possible D gene TRBD2, 5 bases. V was clipped by 10 bases and J by 2 bases, with 8 bases between them. The CDR3 extends over 11 amino acids. Germline V gene lookup returns CDR1 WNHNN and CDR2 SYGVQD (reference sequence). The CDR3 nucleotides are TGCGCCACCCCGGGGCAAGAGACCCAGTACTTC. Amino acid sequence: CATPGQETQYF.

The chain links TRBV6-2 or TRBV6-3 to TRBJ1-1, with D uncertain. This CDR3 region has 15 residues. V shed 0 bases and J shed 0 bases, with 8 bases lying between them. Germline CDR1 reads MNHEY; CDR2 reads SVGEGT. CDR3 sequence: CASSYSRRMNTEAFF. CDR3 DNA sequence: TGTGCCAGCAGTTACTCGAGGAGGATGAACACTGAAGCTTTCTTT.

V usage is TRBV7-9 and J usage is TRBJ1-1; TRBD1 might be the D (5 bases). V dropped 6 bases and J dropped 0 bases, with 11 bases sitting between them. The CDR3 is 14 amino acids. CDR1 and CDR2 (germline): SEHNR, FQNEAQ (reference sequence). The CDR3 loop is CASRSGRVNTEAFF. The CDR3 bases are TGTGCCAGCAGATCGGGCAGGGTGAACACTGAAGCTTTCTTT.

The chain recombines TRBV19 with TRBJ1-2; D gene ambiguous. CDR1 is LNHDA and CDR2 is SQIVND in the germline V gene (reference sequence). Between the trimmed V and J ends, which lost 7 bases and 3 bases, there was a span of 15 bases. The CDR3 length is 14 residues. The CDR3 loop reads CASKLAPGDYGYTF. The CDR3 DNA reads TGTGCCAGTAAATTGGCTCCCGGGGACTATGGCTACACCTTC.

The V gene is TRBV3-1 (or the pseudogene TRBV3-2), the J gene TRBJ1-5, with TRBD1 matching over 9 bases. J lost 7 bases, V lost 3 bases, and 4 bases had no gene match. Per the germline V gene, CDR1 is LGHDT and CDR2 is YNNKEL (reference sequence). The CDR3 loop spans 14 amino acids. The CDR3 region is CASSQGQGSQPQHF. As DNA, the CDR3 is TGTGCCAGCAGCCAGGGACAGGGATCCCAGCCCCAGCATTTT.

V is TRBV7-8 and J is TRBJ2-2, with TRBD1 identical over 10 bases. The CDR3 loop spans 16 amino acids. Per germline, CDR1 SGHVS and CDR2 FQNEAQ. Germline trimming cut 6 bases from V and 4 bases from J; bases unmatched to any gene: 8. The DNA of the CDR3 is TGTGCCAGCAGTACGACAGGGGGCGCAGGCACCGGGGAGCTGTTTTTT. Translated: CASSTTGGAGTGELFF. Based on the CDR3 plus reference TRBV7-8 and TRBJ2-2, the full variable domain is GAGVSQSPRYKVAKRGQDVALRCDPISGHVSLFWYQQALGQGPEFLTYFQNEAQLDKSGLPSDRFFAERPEGSVSTLKIQRTQQEDSAVYLCASSTTGGAGTGELFFGEGSRLTVL.

The rearrangement joins TRBV19 to TRBJ1-2; the match to TRBD1 covers 9 bases. The length of the CDR3 is 15 residues. V lost 3 bases, J lost 1 base, and 3 bases stayed unmatched. The V gene's germline CDR1 is LNHDA and CDR2 SQIVND (reference sequence). The CDR3 is CASSIGTGINYGYTF. The DNA for the CDR3 is TGTGCCAGTAGTATCGGGACAGGGATTAACTATGGCTACACCTTC.

This sequence joins TRBV12-3 or TRBV12-4 and TRBJ1-2, with D possibly being TRBD1 (6 bases). The CDR3 consists of 13 residues. With 1 base removed from V and 8 bases from J, the gap between germline ends came to 11 bases. CDR3 protein: CASSLVRGRGYTF. Here the CDR3 DNA reads TGTGCCAGCAGTTTAGTCAGGGGCAGGGGCTACACCTTC.

Comment on this clone: Within the sample, other DNA sequences also encode this same CDR3. The V gene is TRBV28, the J gene TRBJ2-2, with 7 bases matching TRBD1. J lost 5 bases, V lost 7 bases, and 1 base had no gene match. Looked up from germline, CDR1 is MDHEN and CDR2 is SYDVKM. The CDR3 totals 12 residues. CDR3 amino acids: CASTRGTGELFF. Here the CDR3 DNA reads TGTGCCAGCACCAGGGGGACCGGGGAGCTGTTTTTT.

This sequence joins TRBV19 and TRBJ1-2; tentative D call: TRBD1 (6 bases). This CDR3 spans 13 amino acids. The V and J ends lost 3 bases and 7 bases respectively, with 12 bases between them. Germline assignment: CDR1 LNHDA and CDR2 SQIVND (reference sequence). CDR3 nucleotides: TGTGCCAGTAGTATCGAGGGGGTGGTTGGCTACACCTTC. It specifies CASSIEGVVGYTF.

V gene TRBV5-1 combines with J gene TRBJ1-1; 9 bases agree with TRBD1. With V trimmed by 4 bases and J by 3 bases, 7 bases remained unmatched. Germline V gene lookup returns CDR1 SGHRS and CDR2 YFSETQ. The CDR3 runs 15 residues. CDR3 region: CASSVDRGRDTEAFF. In DNA, the CDR3 is TGCGCCAGCAGCGTGGACAGGGGAAGGGACACTGAAGCTTTCTTT. Full variable domain (outside the CDR3, taken from reference TRBV5-1 and TRBJ1-1): KAGVTQTPRYLIKTRGQQVTLSCSPISGHRSVSWYQQTPGQGLQFLFEYFSETQRNKGNFPGRFSGRQFSNSRSEMNVSTLELGDSALYLCASSVDRGRDTEAFFGQGTRLTVV.

V is TRBV7-2 and J is TRBJ1-2, with a possible D match to TRBD1 (5 bases). The CDR3 totals 14 residues. The V gene's germline CDR1 is SGHTA and CDR2 FQGNSA. V dropped 4 bases and J dropped 7 bases, with 16 bases sitting between them. CDR3 residues: CASSSPQGIGGYTF. In nucleotides, the CDR3 is TGTGCCAGCAGCTCCCCCCAGGGAATTGGTGGCTACACCTTC.

The chain uses TRBV9 and TRBJ1-3, with a weak D call TRBD1 (6 bases). CDR3 size: 14 residues. Germline CDR1 SGDLS, CDR2 YYNGEE. The V end lost 6 bases, the J end lost 0 bases, and 10 bases lay between the germline ends. The CDR3 DNA follows: TGTGCCAGCACAACAGGGTACTCTGGAAACACCATATATTTT. It encodes CASTTGYSGNTIYF.

This chain joins TRBV7-9 and TRBJ1-5, with 7 bases lining up with TRBD1. This CDR3 region has 15 residues. Germline V CDR1 and CDR2: SEHNR, FQNEAQ (reference sequence). Trimming at V came to 5 bases and at J to 4 bases, leaving 8 bases not matched to a gene. The DNA for the CDR3 is TGTGCCAGCAGCCTCGACAGGGAATCTAATCAGCCCCAGCATTTT. It encodes CASSLDRESNQPQHF.

This clone was found a few times. The gene calls are TRBV5-4 and TRBJ1-6; 7 nucleotides align to TRBD1. V lost 1 base and J lost 6; bases outside the gene matches: 1. The CDR3 is made up of 14 amino acids. Germline V gene data show CDR1 as SGHNT and CDR2 as YYREEE (reference sequence). The CDR3 loop is CASSLTGVNSPLHF. CDR3 nucleotides: TGTGCCAGCAGCTTGACAGGGGTTAATTCACCCCTCCACTTT.

The chain has TRBV9 and TRBJ1-4; 8 nucleotides align to TRBD1. The CDR3 sequence is 14 residues long. Trimming cost V 4 bases and J 6 bases; bases outside gene matches: 5. Germline loops: CDR1 SGDLS, CDR2 YYNGEE. As DNA, the CDR3 is TGTGCCAGCAGCCGGACAGGGAAGGATGAAAAACTGTTTTTT. Protein: CASSRTGKDEKLFF. The whole variable domain, filled in from reference TRBV9 and TRBJ1-4, reads DSGVTQTPKHLITATGQRVTLRCSPRSGDLSVYWYQQSLDQGLQFLIQYYNGEERAKGNILERFSAQQFPDLHSELNLSSLELGDSALYFCASSRTGKDEKLFFGSGTQLSVL.

CDR3: CASSPGRFRSDEQYF. The CDR3 DNA is TGTGCCAGCAGCCCTGGGAGGTTCAGATCCGACGAGCAGTACTTC. The V and J genes are TRBV7-2 and TRBJ2-7, with D perhaps TRBD2 (6 bases). V lost 5 bases to trimming and J lost 5 bases, with 19 bases between them. CDR1 and CDR2 from the germline V gene are SGHTA and FQGNSA. The CDR3 spans 15 residues.

This rearrangement joins TRBV3-1 (or the pseudogene TRBV3-2) to TRBJ2-7; maybe TRBD1 (6 bases). CDR1 and CDR2 (germline): LGHDT, YNNKEL (reference sequence). The CDR3 totals 13 residues. Trimming removed 2 bases at V and 2 bases at J, with 7 bases between. Here the CDR3 DNA reads TGTGCCAGCAGCCAAAGGGGGACCTACGAGCAGTACTTC. Its protein is CASSQRGTYEQYF.

This chain connects TRBV7-2 to TRBJ2-7; 7 bases fit TRBD2. Germline CDR1 is SGHTA and CDR2 is FQGNSA. Unmatched junction bases numbered 10, after V lost 6 bases and J lost 2 bases. This CDR3 has 15 residues. In DNA form, the CDR3 reads TGTGCCAGCAGTTGGGGGGGAGGGTCCCCCTACGAGCAGTACTTC. It yields the protein CASSWGGGSPYEQYF.

The rearrangement links TRBV30 to TRBJ1-5; a possible D gene is TRBD1 (6 bases). The germline V gene encodes CDR1 GTSNPN and CDR2 SVGIG (reference sequence). CDR3 length equals 14 residues. The V gene lost 1 base and the J gene lost 2 bases, with 9 bases spanning the gap. CDR3 amino acids: CAWSGAGGNQPQHF. For the CDR3, the DNA is TGTGCCTGGAGTGGGGCAGGGGGCAATCAGCCCCAGCATTTT. Using reference TRBV30 and TRBJ1-5 for the parts outside the CDR3, the full variable domain is SQTIHQWPATLVQPVGSPLSLECTVEGTSNPNLYWYRQAAGRGLQLLFYSVGIGQISSEVPQNLSASRPQDRQFILSSKKLLLSDSGFYLCAWSGAGGNQPQHFGDGTRLSIL.

The chain has TRBV11-2 and TRBJ2-5, with D unresolved. Trimming took 11 bases from V and 0 from J, leaving 10 bases between them. This CDR3 region has 12 residues. The germline V gene encodes CDR1 SGHAT and CDR2 FQNNGV. This CDR3 reads CAYHTYQETQYF. In DNA, the CDR3 is TGTGCCTACCACACGTACCAAGAGACCCAGTACTTC.

The chain carries TRBV28 and TRBJ1-6, with TRBD1 as a possible D gene (5 bases). The CDR3 loop spans 15 amino acids. Trimming shortened V by 7 bases and J by 7 bases, and 17 bases separated the two germline ends. Germline V lookup: CDR1 MDHEN, CDR2 SYDVKM. The CDR3 DNA reads TGTGCCAGCACCCTGGGGGGGTCTGGGAATTCACCCCTCCACTTT. This translates into CASTLGGSGNSPLHF.

J is TRBJ1-3 and V is TRBV4-1; tentative D call: TRBD1 (6 bases). V lost 3 bases and J 8 bases, leaving 23 bases between the germline ends. This CDR3 spans 17 amino acids. Germline V gene sequence: CDR1 MGHRA, CDR2 YSYEKL. CDR3 residues: CASSQLPTGQRTYTIYF. The CDR3 DNA reads TGCGCCAGCAGCCAGTTACCCACGGGACAACGGACTTACACCATATATTTT.

The chain has TRBV6-5 and TRBJ1-1, with D unresolved. V dropped 7 bases and J dropped 1 base, with 13 bases sitting between them. The germline gives CDR1 MNHEY, CDR2 SVGAGI. The CDR3 extends over 14 amino acids. CDR3 DNA: TGTGCCAGCACGCACGCGGAAGAGAACACTGAAGCTTTCTTT. Protein: CASTHAEENTEAFF.

V is TRBV2 and J is TRBJ2-2; 12 bases are shared with TRBD1. The J segment lost 7 bases and the V segment lost 5 bases, leaving 5 bases of the junction unmatched. Germline lookup yields CDR1 SNHLY and CDR2 FYNNEI. The CDR3 sequence is 15 residues long. CDR3 sequence reads: CASSRDRGPGGELFF. The CDR3 coding sequence is TGTGCCAGCAGTCGGGACAGGGGGCCGGGCGGGGAGCTGTTTTTT.

The rearrangement uses TRBV20-1 and TRBJ1-2; possibly TRBD1 for D (6 bases). The CDR3 consists of 12 residues. The V and J ends lost 3 bases and 4 bases respectively, with 9 bases between them. Germline V gene data show CDR1 as DFQATT and CDR2 as SNEGSKA (reference sequence). Here the CDR3 reads CSASGTPYGYTF. In nucleotides, the CDR3 is TGCAGTGCTAGTGGGACACCCTATGGCTACACCTTC.

V usage is TRBV29-1 and J usage is TRBJ1-5, with 7 bases identical to TRBD1. The CDR3 is 16 amino acids. CDR1 is SQVTM, CDR2 ANQGSEA, per germline. The J segment lost 4 bases and the V segment lost 0 bases, leaving 9 bases of the junction unmatched. CDR3 loop: CSVEDRQGLGNQPQHF. For the CDR3, the DNA is TGCAGCGTTGAAGATCGACAGGGACTGGGGAATCAGCCCCAGCATTTT.

This sequence joins TRBV9 and TRBJ2-1; no reliable D call. The CDR3 contains 15 residues. CDR1 and CDR2 from the germline V gene are SGDLS and YYNGEE. The ends were cut back, 1 base at V and 0 bases at J, with 8 bases in the middle. DNA for the CDR3: TGTGCCAGCAGCGTAAAGCTGAGCTCCTACAATGAGCAGTTCTTC. Protein: CASSVKLSSYNEQFF.